The table lists the clone carrying this T cell receptor (beta chain) with a count of one. These data originate in a study of blood T cell repertoires in COVID-19. Across the study: Sources were T cells, B-cell-depleted T cells, or PBMCs; the material itself was cDNA or gDNA.

The junction had 6 bases not matched to a gene; V was cut back by 3 bases and J by 4 bases. CDR3 length: 15 amino acids. CDR1 and CDR2 from the germline V gene are KGHSH and LQKENI. The age range of participants was roughly 18 to 90 years, with residence in 20 to 25 US areas. Two negative PCRs, clearance, or symptom resolution characterized the recovered Cohort 3 donors. In the authors' methods: Nucleated cell counts were estimated from reference gene primer amplification. This table comes from immunoSEQ multiplex PCR, and its TCRdb copy is limited to in-frame clones, with some not included. The V and J calls and clone size were taken over from that table, and D and trimming were inferred from the DNA. The sample consists of some 460,000 clones, about nine tenths of them appearing once.

Sequenced material: PBMCs or T cells enriched from blood (not recorded which). The source of this sequence is a woman between 18 and 29 years old who had recovered from COVID-19. J is TRBJ1-2 and V is TRBV18; TRBD1 agrees at 9 bases. The CDR3 coding sequence is TGTGCCAGCTCACCCCCGCCGGGACAGGGCTATGGCTACACCTTC. It is translated as CASSPPPGQGYGYTF.